The 9 T cell receptor beta chains below come from one sample, sequenced in a study of regulatory T cells in long-lasting Graves disease. Researchers made TCR beta libraries by using iRepertoire HTBI primers and running Arm-PCR on CDR3 regions. TCRdb reprocessed the multiplex PCR reads with MiXCR, giving one entry per CDR3 protein. The sample includes roughly 430,000 distinct CDR3 sequences, about 17% of them seen just once. Indicated time point: newly diagnosed GD, antithyroid drugs for less than 3 months. PBMCs provided the RNA from which the TCR library was made. This same sample was also part of a study on T cells in Graves' hyperthyroidism and ophthalmopathy.

This specimen was peripheral blood mononuclear cells (PBMCs), taken at new diagnosis, from a patient treated with antithyroid drugs. These receptor sequences come from a woman aged 25 to 45 with Graves disease.

This clonotype has a count of ten or more. This chain joins TRBV7-9 and TRBJ1-5; no reliable D call. The CDR3 is 14 residues long. Germline loops: CDR1 SEHNR, CDR2 FQNEAQ (reference sequence). The germline V and J ends were trimmed by 5 bases and 2 bases, with 10 bases remaining between them. The CDR3 sequence is CASSPVTGNQPQHF. In DNA form, the CDR3 reads TGTGCCAGCAGCCCGGTTACGGGCAATCAGCCCCAGCATTTT.

The V and J genes are TRBV7-3 and TRBJ1-6, with a weak D call TRBD1 (5 bases). Germline CDR1 reads SGHTA; CDR2 reads FQGTGA. The CDR3 has 15 amino acids. The V and J ends lost 4 bases and 8 bases respectively, with 15 bases between them. In nucleotides, the CDR3 is TGTGCCAGCAGCTCGGGGCGACTTCAGGATTCACCCCTCCACTTT. It is translated as CASSSGRLQDSPLHF. The variable domain in full, with the rest retrieved from reference TRBV7-3 and TRBJ1-6, is GAGVSQTPSNKVTEKGKYVELRCDPISGHTALYWYRQSLGQGPEFLIYFQGTGAADDSGLPNDRFFAVRPEGSVSTLKIQRTERGDSAVYLCASSSGRLQDSPLHFGNGTRLTVT.

V is TRBV7-2 and J is TRBJ1-2; D not resolved. Per the germline V gene, CDR1 is SGHTA and CDR2 is FQGNSA. Trimming left V 4 bases short and J 14 bases short, with 17 bases between. This CDR3 comprises 12 residues. The CDR3 sequence is CASSSYRSEETF. CDR3 DNA sequence: TGTGCCAGCAGCTCCTACCGGTCAGAAGAGACCTTC. The entire variable domain, with the rest obtained from reference TRBV7-2 and TRBJ1-2, is as follows: GAGVSQSPSNKVTEKGKDVELRCDPISGHTALYWYRQSLGQGLEFLIYFQGNSAPDKSGLPSDRFSAERTGGSVSTLTIQRTQQEDSAVYLCASSSYRSEETFGSGTRLTVV.

This clonotype was observed a handful of times. A read error is possible here, since a much larger clone lies one base away. A read error is likely, as this CDR3 ends without the conserved phenylalanine or tryptophan. This rearrangement joins TRBV7-2 to TRBJ2-1; the D gene is possibly TRBD2 (6 bases). The end of the DNA aligns better with TRBJ2-5, so the J call may be wrong. The CDR3 loop spans 14 amino acids. CDR1 SGHTA and CDR2 FQGNSA come from the germline V gene. CDR3 DNA: TGTGCCAGCAGCTTCGGGGTAGCGGAAGAGACCCAGTACCTC. It codes for CASSFGVAEETQYL.

There are many counts of this clonotype. The chain links TRBV30 to TRBJ2-7, with 12 bases fitting TRBD2. The CDR3 length is 14 residues. J was trimmed by 5 bases and V by 2 bases; bases with no gene match: 4. Germline CDR1 is GTSNPN and CDR2 is SVGIG (reference sequence). CDR3 in amino acids: CAWSSTSGSDEQYF. In DNA form, the CDR3 reads TGTGCCTGGAGTTCGACTAGCGGGAGCGACGAGCAGTACTTC.

The table lists this clonotype with many counts. The genes are TRBV29-1 and TRBJ1-1; 8 bases align to TRBD1. V shed 7 bases and J 4 bases; nucleotides not matched to a gene: 8. The length of the CDR3 is 13 residues. Germline V gene data show CDR1 as SQVTM and CDR2 as ANQGSEA. Here the CDR3 reads CSAQGQDFTEAFF. The DNA for the CDR3 is TGCAGCGCCCAGGGACAGGATTTCACTGAAGCTTTCTTT.

Remarks on this clonotype: A much larger clonotype is one base distant, so this may be a read error. No conserved phenylalanine or tryptophan is present at the end of the CDR3, so a read error is the likely explanation. The J gene is TRBJ1-3, the V gene TRBV7-8; possibly TRBD1 for D (5 bases). The CDR3 contains 15 residues. V was cut by 3 bases and J by 3 bases, with 12 bases left in between. Per germline, CDR1 SGHVS and CDR2 FQNEAQ. CDR3 nucleotides: TGTGCCAGCAGCTTCGACAGCTTTAATGGAAACACCATATATCTT. As protein: CASSFDSFNGNTIYL.

This clonotype was found many times. This chain connects TRBV7-2 to TRBJ2-7, with 7 positions matching TRBD1. The V segment lost 6 bases and the J segment 2 bases; nucleotides outside the gene matches: 22. Germline V gene sequence: CDR1 SGHTA, CDR2 FQGNSA. This CDR3 has 19 amino acids. The CDR3, as DNA: TGTGCCAGCAGTCTTAAGGGGACACCCGGGACAGTCTATGCCTACGAGCAGTACTTC. Its protein is CASSLKGTPGTVYAYEQYF.

The sample holds many counts of this clonotype. The rearrangement links TRBV28 to TRBJ1-5, with D perhaps TRBD1 (5 bases). CDR1 and CDR2 from the germline V gene are MDHEN and SYDVKM. The V and J ends lost 6 bases and 1 base respectively, with 10 bases between them. The CDR3 is 14 residues long. The CDR3 here is CASSWDGSNQPQHF. In DNA form, the CDR3 reads TGTGCCAGCAGCTGGGACGGGAGCAATCAGCCCCAGCATTTT.